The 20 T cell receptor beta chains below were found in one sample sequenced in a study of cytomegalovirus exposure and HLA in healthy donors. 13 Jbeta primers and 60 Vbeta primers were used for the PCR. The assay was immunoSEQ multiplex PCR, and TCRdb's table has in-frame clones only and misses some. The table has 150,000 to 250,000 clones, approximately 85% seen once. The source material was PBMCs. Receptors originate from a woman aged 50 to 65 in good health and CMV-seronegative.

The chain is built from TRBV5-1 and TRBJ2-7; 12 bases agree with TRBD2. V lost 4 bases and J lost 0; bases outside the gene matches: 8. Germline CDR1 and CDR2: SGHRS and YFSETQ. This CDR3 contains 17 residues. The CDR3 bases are TGCGCCAGCAGCCCTGCGACTAGCGGGAGTAGCTCCTACGAGCAGTACTTC. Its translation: CASSPATSGSSSYEQYF.

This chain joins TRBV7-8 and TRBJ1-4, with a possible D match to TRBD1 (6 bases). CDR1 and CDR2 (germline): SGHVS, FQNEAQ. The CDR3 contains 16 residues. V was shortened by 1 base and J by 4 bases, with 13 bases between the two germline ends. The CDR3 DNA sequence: TGTGCCAGCAGCTTAGGGCCGGGACAAATTAATGAAAAACTGTTTTTT. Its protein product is CASSLGPGQINEKLFF.

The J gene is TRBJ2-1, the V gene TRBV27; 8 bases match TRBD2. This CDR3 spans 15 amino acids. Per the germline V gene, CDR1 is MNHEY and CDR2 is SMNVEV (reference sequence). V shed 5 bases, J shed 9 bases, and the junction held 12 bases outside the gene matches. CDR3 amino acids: CASSPLRAGEAEQFF. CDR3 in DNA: TGTGCCAGCAGTCCCCTAAGAGCGGGAGAGGCTGAGCAGTTCTTC.

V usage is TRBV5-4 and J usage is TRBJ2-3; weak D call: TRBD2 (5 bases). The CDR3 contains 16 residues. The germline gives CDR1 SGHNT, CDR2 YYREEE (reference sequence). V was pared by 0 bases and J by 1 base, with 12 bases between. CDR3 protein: CASSLGGLVGTDTQYF. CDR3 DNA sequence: TGTGCCAGCAGCTTGGGAGGGTTGGTAGGCACAGATACGCAGTATTTT.

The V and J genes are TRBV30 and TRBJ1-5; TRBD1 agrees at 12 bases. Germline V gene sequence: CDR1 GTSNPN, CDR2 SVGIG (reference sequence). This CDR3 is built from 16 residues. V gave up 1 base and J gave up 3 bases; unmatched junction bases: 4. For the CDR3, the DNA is TGTGCCTGGAGTGCCGGGGACAGGGGGCTCAATCAGCCCCAGCATTTT. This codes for CAWSAGDRGLNQPQHF.

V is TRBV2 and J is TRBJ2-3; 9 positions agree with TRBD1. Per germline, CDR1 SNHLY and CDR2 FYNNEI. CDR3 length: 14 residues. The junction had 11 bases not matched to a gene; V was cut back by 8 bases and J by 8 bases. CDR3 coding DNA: TGTGCCAGCTGCCTCCTAAGACAGGGGGGTACGCAGTATTTT. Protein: CASCLLRQGGTQYF.

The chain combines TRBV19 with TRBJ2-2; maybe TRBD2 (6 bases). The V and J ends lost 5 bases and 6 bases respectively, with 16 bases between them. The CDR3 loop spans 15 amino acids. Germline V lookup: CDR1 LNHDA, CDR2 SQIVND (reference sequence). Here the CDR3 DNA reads TGTGCCAGTAGTCATGACGGGAGAATATCCGGGGAGCTGTTTTTT. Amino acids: CASSHDGRISGELFF.

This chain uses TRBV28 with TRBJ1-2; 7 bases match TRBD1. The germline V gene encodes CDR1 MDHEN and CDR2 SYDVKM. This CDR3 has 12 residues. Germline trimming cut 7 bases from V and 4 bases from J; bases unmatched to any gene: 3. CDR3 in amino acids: CASTDRIYGYTF. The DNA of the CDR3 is TGTGCCAGCACGGACAGGATCTATGGCTACACCTTC.

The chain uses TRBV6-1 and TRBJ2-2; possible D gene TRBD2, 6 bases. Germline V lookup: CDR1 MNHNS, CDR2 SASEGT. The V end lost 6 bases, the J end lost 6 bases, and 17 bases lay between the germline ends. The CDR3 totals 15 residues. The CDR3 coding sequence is TGTGCCAGCAGCGGCCAACTAGCAGTATCCGGGGAGCTGTTTTTT. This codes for CASSGQLAVSGELFF.

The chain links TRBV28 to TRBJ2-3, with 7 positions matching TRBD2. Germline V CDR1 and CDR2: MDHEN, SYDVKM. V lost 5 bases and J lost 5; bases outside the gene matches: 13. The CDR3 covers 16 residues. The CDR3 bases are TGTGCCAGCAGTCGACTTGGGGGGGGACGAGGAGATACGCAGTATTTT. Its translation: CASSRLGGGRGDTQYF.

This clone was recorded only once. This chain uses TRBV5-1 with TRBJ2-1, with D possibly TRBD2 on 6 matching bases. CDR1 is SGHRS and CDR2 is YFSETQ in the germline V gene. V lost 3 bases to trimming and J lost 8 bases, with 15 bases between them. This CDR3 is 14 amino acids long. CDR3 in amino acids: CASSSGGTGYEQFF. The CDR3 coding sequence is TGCGCCAGCAGCTCCGGGGGTACAGGTTATGAGCAGTTCTTC.

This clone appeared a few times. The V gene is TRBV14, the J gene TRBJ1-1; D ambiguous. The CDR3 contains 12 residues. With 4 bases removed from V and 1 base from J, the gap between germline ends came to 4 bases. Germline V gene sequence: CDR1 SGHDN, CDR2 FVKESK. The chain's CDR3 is CASSPWNTEAFF. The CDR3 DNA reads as TGTGCCAGCAGCCCGTGGAACACTGAAGCTTTCTTT. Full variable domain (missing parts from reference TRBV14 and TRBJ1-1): EAGVTQFPSHSVIEKGQTVTLRCDPISGHDNLYWYRRVMGKEIKFLLHFVKESKQDESGMPNNRFLAERTGGTYSTLKVQPAELEDSGVYFCASSPWNTEAFFGQGTRLTVV.

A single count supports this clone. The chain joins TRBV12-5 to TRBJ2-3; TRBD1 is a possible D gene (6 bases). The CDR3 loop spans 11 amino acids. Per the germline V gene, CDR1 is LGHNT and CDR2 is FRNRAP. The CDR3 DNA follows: TGTGCCTCTTCACAGGGCGATACGCAGTATTTT. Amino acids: CASSQGDTQYF.

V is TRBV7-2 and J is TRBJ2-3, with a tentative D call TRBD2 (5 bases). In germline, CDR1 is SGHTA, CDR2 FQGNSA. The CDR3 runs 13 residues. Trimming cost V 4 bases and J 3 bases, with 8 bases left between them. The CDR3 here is CASSSSGTDTQYF. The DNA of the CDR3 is TGTGCCAGCAGCTCGTCGGGGACAGATACGCAGTATTTT.

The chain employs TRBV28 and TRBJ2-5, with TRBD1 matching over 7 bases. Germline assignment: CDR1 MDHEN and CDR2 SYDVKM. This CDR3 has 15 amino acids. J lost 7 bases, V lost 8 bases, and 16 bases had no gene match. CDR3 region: CASSKRTGILGTQYF. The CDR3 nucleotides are TGTGCCAGCTCGAAAAGGACAGGTATTTTAGGGACCCAGTACTTC.

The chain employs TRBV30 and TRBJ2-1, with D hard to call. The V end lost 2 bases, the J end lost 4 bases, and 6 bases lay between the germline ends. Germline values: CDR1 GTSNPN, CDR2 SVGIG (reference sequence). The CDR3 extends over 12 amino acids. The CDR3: CAWSPGYNEQFF. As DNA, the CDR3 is TGTGCCTGGAGTCCCGGTTACAATGAGCAGTTCTTC.

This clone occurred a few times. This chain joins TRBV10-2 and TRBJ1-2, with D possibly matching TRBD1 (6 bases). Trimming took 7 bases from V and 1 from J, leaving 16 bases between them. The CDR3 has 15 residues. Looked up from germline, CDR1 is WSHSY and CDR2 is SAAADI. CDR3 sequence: CASNSGTLGNYGYTF. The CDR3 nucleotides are TGCGCCAGCAACTCCGGGACACTCGGTAACTATGGCTACACCTTC.

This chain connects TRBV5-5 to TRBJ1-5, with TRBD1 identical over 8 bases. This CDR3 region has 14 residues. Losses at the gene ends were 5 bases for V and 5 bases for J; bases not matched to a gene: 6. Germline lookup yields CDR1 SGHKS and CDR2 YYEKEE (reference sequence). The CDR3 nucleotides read TGTGCCAGCAGTCGCAGGGGGCTCGATCAGCCCCAGCATTTT. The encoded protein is CASSRRGLDQPQHF.

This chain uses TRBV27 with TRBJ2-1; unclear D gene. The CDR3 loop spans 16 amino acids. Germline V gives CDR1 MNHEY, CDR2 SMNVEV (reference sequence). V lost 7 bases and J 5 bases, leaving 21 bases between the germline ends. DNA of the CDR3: TGTGCCAGCAACTTGGGCTACAACGATAATAACAATGAGCAGTTCTTC. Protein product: CASNLGYNDNNNEQFF.

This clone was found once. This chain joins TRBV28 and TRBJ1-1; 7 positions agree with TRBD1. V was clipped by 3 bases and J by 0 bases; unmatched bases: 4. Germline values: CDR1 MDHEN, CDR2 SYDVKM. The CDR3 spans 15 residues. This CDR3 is CASSFQGQMNTEAFF. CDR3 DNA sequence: TGTGCCAGCAGTTTCCAGGGACAGATGAACACTGAAGCTTTCTTT.